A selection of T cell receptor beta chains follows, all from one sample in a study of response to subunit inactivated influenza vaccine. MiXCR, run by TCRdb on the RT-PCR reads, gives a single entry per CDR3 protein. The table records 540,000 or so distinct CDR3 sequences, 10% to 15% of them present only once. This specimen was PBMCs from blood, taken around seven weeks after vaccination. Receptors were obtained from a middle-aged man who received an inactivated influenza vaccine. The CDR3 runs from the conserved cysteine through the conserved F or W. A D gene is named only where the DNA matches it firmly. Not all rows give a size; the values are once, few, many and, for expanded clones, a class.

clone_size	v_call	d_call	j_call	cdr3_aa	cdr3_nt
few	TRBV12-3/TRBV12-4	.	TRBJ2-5	CASTRGLGNSYQETQYF	TGTGCCAGCACCCGTGGATTAGGGAACAGTTACCAAGAGACCCAGTACTTC
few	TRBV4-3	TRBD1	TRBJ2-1	CASSHDGDREQFF	TGCGCCAGCAGCCACGACGGGGACAGAGAGCAGTTCTTC
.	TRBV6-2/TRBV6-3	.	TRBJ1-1	CASSPGSITEAFF	TGTGCCAGCAGTCCGGGATCAATCACTGAAGCTTTCTTT
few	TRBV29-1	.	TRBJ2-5	CSVVRGLETQYF	TGCAGCGTTGTACGCGGCCTGGAGACCCAGTACTTC
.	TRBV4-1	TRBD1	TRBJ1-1	CASSQDSGTGVTEAFF	TGCGCCAGCAGCCAAGATTCAGGGACAGGGGTCACTGAAGCTTTCTTT
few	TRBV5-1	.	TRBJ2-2	CASSLEGSALNLFF	TGCGCCAGCAGCTTGGAAGGGTCAGCCCTTAACCTGTTTTTT
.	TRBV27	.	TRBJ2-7	CASSEQGKNEQYF	TGTGCCAGCAGTGAGCAGGGTAAAAATGAGCAGTACTTC
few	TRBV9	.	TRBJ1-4	CASSVGSRPNEKLFF	TGTGCCAGCAGCGTAGGATCAAGACCCAATGAAAAACTGTTTTTT
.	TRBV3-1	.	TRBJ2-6	CASSPYVGLFSGANVLTF	TGTGCCAGCAGCCCCTACGTAGGACTCTTCTCTGGGGCCAACGTCCTGACTTTC
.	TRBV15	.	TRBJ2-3	CATSTGRAVGTDTQYF	TGTGCCACCAGCACCGGCCGGGCGGTGGGGACAGATACGCAGTATTTT
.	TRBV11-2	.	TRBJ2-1	CASSLVPGWGTYNEQFF	TGTGCCAGCAGCTTAGTTCCAGGCTGGGGCACCTACAATGAGCAGTTCTTC
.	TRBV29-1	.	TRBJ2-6	CSVVGDGANVLTF	TGCAGCGTTGTAGGCGACGGGGCCAACGTCCTGACTTTC
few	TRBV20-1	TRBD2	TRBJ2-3	CSARAGGGADTQYF	TGCAGTGCTAGAGCCGGGGGGGGCGCAGATACGCAGTATTTT
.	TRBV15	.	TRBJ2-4	CATSRDPVGRGENIQYF	TGTGCCACCAGCAGAGATCCCGTCGGACGGGGCGAAAACATTCAGTACTTC
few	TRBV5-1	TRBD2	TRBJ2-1	CASSSTSGGLNEQFF	TGCGCCAGCAGCTCGACTAGCGGGGGGTTAAATGAGCAGTTCTTC
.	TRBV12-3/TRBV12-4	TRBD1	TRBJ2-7	CASSVDRNEQYF	TGTGCCAGCAGTGTGGACAGGAACGAGCAGTACTTC
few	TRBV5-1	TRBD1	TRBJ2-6	CASSLPGTGDPSGANVLTF	TGCGCCAGCAGCTTACCCGGGACAGGGGACCCCTCTGGGGCCAACGTCCTGACTTTC
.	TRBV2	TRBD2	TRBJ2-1	CASSEQTSGWDEQFF	TGTGCCAGCAGTGAACAGACTAGCGGGTGGGATGAGCAGTTCTTC
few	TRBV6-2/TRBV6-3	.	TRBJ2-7	CASSFGTWGNRYEQYF	TGTGCCAGCAGTTTCGGGACGTGGGGAAACCGATACGAGCAGTACTTC
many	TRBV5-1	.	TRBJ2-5	CASSLRGGETQYF	TGCGCCAGCAGCTTGAGGGGCGGGGAGACCCAGTACTTC
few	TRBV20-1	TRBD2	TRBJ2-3	CSARSPGLASTDTQYF	TGCAGTGCTAGAAGTCCGGGACTAGCCTCCACAGATACGCAGTATTTT
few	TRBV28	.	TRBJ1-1	CASSFGLLGAFF	TGTGCCAGCAGTTTTGGGCTCCTCGGAGCTTTCTTT
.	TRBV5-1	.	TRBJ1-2	CASSRGLENYGYTF	TGCGCCAGCAGTAGAGGGTTGGAAAACTATGGCTACACCTTC
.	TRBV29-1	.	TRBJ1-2	CSVEPGVDYGYTF	TGCAGCGTTGAACCGGGAGTGGACTATGGCTACACCTTC
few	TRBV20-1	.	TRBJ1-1	CSARHPQVNTEAFF	TGCAGTGCTCGACATCCACAGGTGAACACTGAAGCTTTCTTT
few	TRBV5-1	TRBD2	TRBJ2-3	CASSSGLAGATDTQYF	TGCGCCAGCAGCTCCGGACTAGCGGGGGCCACAGATACGCAGTATTTT
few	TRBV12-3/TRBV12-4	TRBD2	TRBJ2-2	CASSSGRVTGELFF	TGTGCCAGCAGTTCGGGGAGGGTGACCGGGGAGCTGTTTTTT
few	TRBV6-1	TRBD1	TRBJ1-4	CASSTRQGRATNEKLFF	TGTGCCAGCAGTACCAGACAGGGGAGGGCAACTAATGAAAAACTGTTTTTT
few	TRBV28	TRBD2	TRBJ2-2	CASSLRGRGTGELFF	TGTGCCAGCAGTTTACGCGGGAGGGGAACCGGGGAGCTGTTTTTT
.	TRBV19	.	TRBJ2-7	CASREQGHHEQYF	TGTGCCAGTAGAGAACAGGGACACCACGAGCAGTACTTC
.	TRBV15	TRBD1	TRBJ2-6	CATSTGTGLVTGANVLTF	TGTGCCACCAGCACCGGGACAGGGTTGGTGACTGGGGCCAACGTCCTGACTTTC
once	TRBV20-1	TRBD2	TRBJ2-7	CSAREWTRSNYEQYF	TGCAGTGCTAGAGAGTGGACTAGATCGAACTACGAGCAGTACTTC
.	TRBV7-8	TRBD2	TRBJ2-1	CASSLGTSGATLSSYNEQFF	TGTGCCAGCAGCCTGGGGACTAGCGGGGCTACCCTTAGCTCCTACAATGAGCAGTTCTTC
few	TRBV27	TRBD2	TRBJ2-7	CASSPRLAGVEQYF	TGTGCCAGCAGTCCGAGACTCGCGGGAGTCGAGCAGTACTTC
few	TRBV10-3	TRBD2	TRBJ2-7	CATRSGGRESYEQYF	TGTGCCACCCGAAGCGGGGGGCGCGAATCCTACGAGCAGTACTTC
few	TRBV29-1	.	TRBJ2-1	CSVRGKGLYNEQFF	TGCAGCGTTAGAGGAAAAGGCCTCTACAATGAGCAGTTCTTC
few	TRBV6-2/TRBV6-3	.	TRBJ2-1	CASSYELSSYNEQFF	TGTGCCAGCAGTTACGAGCTATCTTCCTACAATGAGCAGTTCTTC
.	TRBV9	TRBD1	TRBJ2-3	CASSFGQGITDTQYF	TGTGCCAGCAGCTTTGGACAGGGGATCACAGATACGCAGTATTTT
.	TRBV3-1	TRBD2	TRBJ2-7	CASSQGGGGSYEQYF	TGTGCCAGCAGCCAAGGGGGCGGGGGATCCTACGAGCAGTACTTC
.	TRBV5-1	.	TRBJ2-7	CASSLAGSFFGEQYF	TGCGCCAGCAGCTTGGCCGGGTCCTTTTTCGGCGAGCAGTACTTC
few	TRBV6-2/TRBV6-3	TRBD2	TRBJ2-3	CASSPGTSGGVPQYF	TGTGCCAGCAGCCCTGGGACTAGCGGAGGGGTTCCGCAGTATTTT
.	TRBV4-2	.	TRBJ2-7	CASSQDSVGFNEQYF	TGTGCCAGCAGCCAAGATTCAGTGGGTTTCAACGAGCAGTACTTC
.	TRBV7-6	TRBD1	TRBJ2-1	CASSFAGGAGNEQFF	TGTGCCAGCAGCTTTGCAGGGGGCGCGGGAAATGAGCAGTTCTTC
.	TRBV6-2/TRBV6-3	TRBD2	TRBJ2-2	CASSPATSGRPGELFF	TGTGCCAGCAGCCCGGCGACTAGCGGGAGGCCCGGGGAGCTGTTTTTT
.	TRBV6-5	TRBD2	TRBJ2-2	CASSYSPGLAKNTGELFF	TGTGCCAGCAGTTACTCCCCGGGACTAGCGAAGAACACCGGGGAGCTGTTTTTT
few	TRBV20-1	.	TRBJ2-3	CSGLRADSTDTQYF	TGCAGTGGCCTCCGGGCGGATAGCACAGATACGCAGTATTTT
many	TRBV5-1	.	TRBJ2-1	CASSPRTDGLGEQFF	TGCGCCAGCAGCCCACGGACAGACGGGCTTGGCGAGCAGTTCTTC